One sample yielded the 5 T cell receptor beta chains listed below, sequenced in a study of blood T cell repertoires in COVID-19 (dated by TCRdb to the early 2020s). Library method: the immunoSEQ multiplex PCR assay. This is the immuneACCESS table as TCRdb keeps it, with only in-frame sequences that have V and J called. A part of the clones is gone; compared with another copy, unresolved V genes explain less than half, and the rest is unexplained. The sample table records tens of thousands of clones; approximately 90% of these occur just once. The leading ten clones occupy roughly 15% of the sample. Sequences were obtained from peripheral blood. The receptors come from a man aged 65 to 79 with acute or convalescent COVID-19.

V and J are TRBV24-1 and TRBJ1-1; 7 bases fit TRBD1. Germline V gives CDR1 KGHDR, CDR2 SFDVKD. The V gene end was trimmed by 5 bases and the J gene end by 0 bases; junction bases not matched to a gene: 2. The length of the CDR3 is 14 residues. CDR3 DNA sequence: TGTGCCACCAGTGCGGACAGGCTGAACACTGAAGCTTTCTTT. This sequence encodes CATSADRLNTEAFF.

V and J are TRBV6-2 or TRBV6-3 and TRBJ2-3, with 9 bases aligning to TRBD2. The length of the CDR3 is 15 residues. Germline V CDR1 and CDR2: MNHEY, SVGEGT. The junction had 6 bases not matched to a gene; V was cut back by 6 bases and J by 2 bases. The CDR3 here is CASSPASGTTDTQYF. The CDR3 DNA is TGTGCCAGCAGCCCGGCTAGCGGGACCACAGATACGCAGTATTTT.

V gene TRBV2 combines with J gene TRBJ2-1; 7 nucleotides match TRBD2. V was pared by 3 bases and J by 5 bases, with 4 bases of the junction left unmatched. CDR1 SNHLY and CDR2 FYNNEI come from the germline V gene. This CDR3 region has 14 residues. The CDR3 region has the DNA TGTGCCAGCAGTGATAGCGGGCTAAACAATGAGCAGTTCTTC. Translation gives CASSDSGLNNEQFF.

V and J are TRBV5-4 and TRBJ2-3; a weak D match, TRBD2 (5 bases). Trimming took 6 bases from V and 1 from J, leaving 12 bases between them. The V gene's germline CDR1 is SGHNT and CDR2 YYREEE (reference sequence). This CDR3 spans 14 amino acids. CDR3 sequence (DNA): TGTGCCAGCACCCTCGGGCGGGGCACAGATACGCAGTATTTT. Its protein product is CASTLGRGTDTQYF.

The rearrangement joins TRBV7-3 to TRBJ2-1; TRBD2 is a possible D gene (6 bases). CDR3 size: 15 residues. The germline CDR1 and CDR2 sequences are SGHTA and FQGTGA. Trimming cost V 5 bases and J 5 bases, with 16 bases left between them. The CDR3 DNA follows: TGTGCCAGCAGCCCTAAGGGACTCAACGACAATGAGCAGTTCTTC. It yields the protein CASSPKGLNDNEQFF.